Listed here is a single TCR beta chain. No antigen is known for it. Trimming cost V 1 base and J 1 base, with 5 bases left between them. Germline CDR1 reads MGHRA; CDR2 reads YSYEKL. CDR3 size: 13 residues. This specimen comes from a study of OX40 agonist ivuxolimab in advanced cancers. Study-level points and caveats: The authors also found low normalized T-cell clonal expansion in some nonresponders.

Profiling relied on immunoSEQ multiplex PCR, and the TCRdb table lists in-frame clones only, not all of them. Among approximately 76,000 clones listed, 80% to 90% were seen once. The clonotype was recovered from an adult with an advanced solid tumor such as melanoma, head and neck, liver or kidney cancer. Material: CD4+ or CD8+ T cells sorted from blood, obtained in a trial of the OX40 agonist ivuxolimab. The chain joins TRBV4-1 to TRBJ2-7; D unclear. The chain's CDR3 is CASSQGVSYEQYF. CDR3 bases: TGCGCCAGCAGCCAAGGGGTATCCTACGAGCAGTACTTC.